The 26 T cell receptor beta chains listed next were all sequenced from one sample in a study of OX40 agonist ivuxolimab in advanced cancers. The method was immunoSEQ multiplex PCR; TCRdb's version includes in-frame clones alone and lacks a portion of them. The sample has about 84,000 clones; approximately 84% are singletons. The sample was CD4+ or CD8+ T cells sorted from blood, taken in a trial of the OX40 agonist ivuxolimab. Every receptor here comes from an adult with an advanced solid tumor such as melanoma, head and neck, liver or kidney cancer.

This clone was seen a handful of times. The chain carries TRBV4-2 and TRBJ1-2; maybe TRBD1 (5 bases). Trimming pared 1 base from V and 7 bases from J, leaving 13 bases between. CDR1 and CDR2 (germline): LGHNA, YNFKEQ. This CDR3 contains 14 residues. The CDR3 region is CASSQVVSGPGYTF. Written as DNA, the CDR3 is TGTGCCAGCAGCCAAGTGGTGTCGGGACCTGGCTACACCTTC.

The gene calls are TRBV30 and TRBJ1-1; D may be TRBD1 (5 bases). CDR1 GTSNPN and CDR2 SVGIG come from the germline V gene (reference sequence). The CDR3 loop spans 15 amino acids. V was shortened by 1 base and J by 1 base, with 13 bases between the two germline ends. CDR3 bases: TGTGCCTGGAGTGGTGGCCCACAGGCGAACACTGAAGCTTTCTTT. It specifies CAWSGGPQANTEAFF.

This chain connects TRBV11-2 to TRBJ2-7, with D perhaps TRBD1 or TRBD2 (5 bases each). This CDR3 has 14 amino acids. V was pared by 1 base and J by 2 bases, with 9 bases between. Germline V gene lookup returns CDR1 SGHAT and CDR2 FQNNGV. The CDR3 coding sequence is TGTGCCAGCAGCTTAGCTCGGGACCCCTACGAGCAGTACGTC. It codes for CASSLARDPYEQYV.

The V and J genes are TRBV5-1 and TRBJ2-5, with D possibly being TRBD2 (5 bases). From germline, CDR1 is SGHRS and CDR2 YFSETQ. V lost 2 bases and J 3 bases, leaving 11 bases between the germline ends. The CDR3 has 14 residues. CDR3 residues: CASSFDPAEETQYF. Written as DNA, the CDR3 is TGCGCCAGCAGCTTCGACCCAGCGGAAGAGACCCAGTACTTC.

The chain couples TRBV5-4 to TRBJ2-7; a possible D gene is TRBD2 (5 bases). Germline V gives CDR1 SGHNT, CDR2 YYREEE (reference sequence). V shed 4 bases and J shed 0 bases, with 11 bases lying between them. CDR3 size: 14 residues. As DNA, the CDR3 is TGTGCCAGCAGCCAACTAGGCAGCTCCTACGAGCAGTACTTC. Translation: CASSQLGSSYEQYF.

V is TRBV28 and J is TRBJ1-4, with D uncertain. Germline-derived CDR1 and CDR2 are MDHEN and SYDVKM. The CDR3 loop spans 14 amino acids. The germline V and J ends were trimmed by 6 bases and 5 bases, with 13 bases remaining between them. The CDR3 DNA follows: TGTGCCAGCAGGGGTCTGGAGCAAAATGAAAAACTGTTTTTT. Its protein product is CASRGLEQNEKLFF.

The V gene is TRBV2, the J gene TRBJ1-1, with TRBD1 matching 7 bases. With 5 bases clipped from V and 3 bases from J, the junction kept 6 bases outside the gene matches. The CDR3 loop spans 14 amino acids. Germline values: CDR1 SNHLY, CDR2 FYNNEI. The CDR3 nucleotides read TGTGCCAGCAGTCAATCCGGGACAGACACTGAAGCTTTCTTT. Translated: CASSQSGTDTEAFF.

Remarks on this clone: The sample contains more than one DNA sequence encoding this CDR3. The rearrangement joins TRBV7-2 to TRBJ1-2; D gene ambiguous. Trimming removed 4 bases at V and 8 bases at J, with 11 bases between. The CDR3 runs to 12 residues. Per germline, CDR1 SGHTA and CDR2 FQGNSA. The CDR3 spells CASSSSGSGYTF. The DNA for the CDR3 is TGTGCCAGCAGCTCCTCGGGGAGCGGCTACACCTTC. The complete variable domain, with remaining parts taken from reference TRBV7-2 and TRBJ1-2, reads GAGVSQSPSNKVTEKGKDVELRCDPISGHTALYWYRQSLGQGLEFLIYFQGNSAPDKSGLPSDRFSAERTGGSVSTLTIQRTQQEDSAVYLCASSSSGSGYTFGSGTRLTVV.

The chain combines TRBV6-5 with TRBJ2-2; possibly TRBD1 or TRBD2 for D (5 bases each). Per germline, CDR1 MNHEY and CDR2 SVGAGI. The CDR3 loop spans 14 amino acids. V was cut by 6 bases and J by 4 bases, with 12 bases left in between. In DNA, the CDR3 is TGTGCCAGCAGCTTAGGGACGACCACCGGGGAGCTGTTTTTT. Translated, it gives CASSLGTTTGELFF.

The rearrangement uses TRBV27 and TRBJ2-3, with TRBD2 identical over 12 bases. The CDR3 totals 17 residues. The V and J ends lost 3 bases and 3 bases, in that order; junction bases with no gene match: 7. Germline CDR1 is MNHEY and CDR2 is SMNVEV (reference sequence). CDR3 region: CASSFLAGGPGTDTQYF. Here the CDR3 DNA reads TGTGCCAGCAGTTTTCTAGCGGGGGGGCCGGGTACAGATACGCAGTATTTT.

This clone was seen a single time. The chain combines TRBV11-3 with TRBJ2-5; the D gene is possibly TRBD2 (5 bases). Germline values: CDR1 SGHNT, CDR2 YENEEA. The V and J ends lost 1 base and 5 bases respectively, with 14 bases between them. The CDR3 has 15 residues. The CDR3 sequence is CASSLGVGSQETQYF. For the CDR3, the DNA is TGTGCCAGCAGCTTAGGTGTAGGGAGTCAGGAGACCCAGTACTTC.

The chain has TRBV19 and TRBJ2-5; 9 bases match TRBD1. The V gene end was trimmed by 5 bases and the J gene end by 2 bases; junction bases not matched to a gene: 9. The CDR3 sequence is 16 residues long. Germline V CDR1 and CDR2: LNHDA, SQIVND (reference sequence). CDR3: CASSQGQGWGQETQYF. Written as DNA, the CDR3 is TGTGCCAGTAGTCAGGGACAGGGTTGGGGGCAAGAGACCCAGTACTTC.

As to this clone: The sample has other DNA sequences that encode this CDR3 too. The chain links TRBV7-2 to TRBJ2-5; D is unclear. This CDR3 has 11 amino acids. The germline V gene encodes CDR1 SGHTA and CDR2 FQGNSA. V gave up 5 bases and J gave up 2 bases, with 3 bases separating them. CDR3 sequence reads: CASSLQETQYF. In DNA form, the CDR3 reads TGTGCCAGCAGCCTGCAAGAGACCCAGTACTTC.

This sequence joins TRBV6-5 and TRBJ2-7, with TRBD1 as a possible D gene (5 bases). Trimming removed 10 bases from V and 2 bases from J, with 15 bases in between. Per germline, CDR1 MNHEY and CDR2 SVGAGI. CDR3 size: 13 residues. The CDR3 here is CATKDSSTYEQYV. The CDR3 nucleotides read TGTGCCACCAAAGACAGTTCCACCTACGAGCAGTACGTC.

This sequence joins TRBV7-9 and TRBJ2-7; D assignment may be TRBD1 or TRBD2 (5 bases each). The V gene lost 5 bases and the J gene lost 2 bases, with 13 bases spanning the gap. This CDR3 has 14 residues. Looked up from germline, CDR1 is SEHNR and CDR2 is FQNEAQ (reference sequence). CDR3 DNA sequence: TGTGCCAGCAGCCTGGAATTGGGGGCCTACGAGCAGTACTTC. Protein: CASSLELGAYEQYF.

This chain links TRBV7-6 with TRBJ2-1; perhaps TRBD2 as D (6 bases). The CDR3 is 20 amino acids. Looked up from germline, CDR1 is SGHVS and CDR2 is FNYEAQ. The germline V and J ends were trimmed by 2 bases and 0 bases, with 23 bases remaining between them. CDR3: CASSLYLGSQKTSSYNEQFF. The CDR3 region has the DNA TGTGCCAGCAGCTTATACCTAGGGTCGCAAAAGACTAGCTCCTACAATGAGCAGTTCTTC.

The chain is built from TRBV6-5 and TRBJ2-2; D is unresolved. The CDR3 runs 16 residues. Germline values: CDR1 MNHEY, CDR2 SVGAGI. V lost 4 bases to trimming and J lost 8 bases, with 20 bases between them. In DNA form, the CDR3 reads TGTGCCAGCAGTTTCAGAGCTTTGAATCCTTTAGGGGAGCTGTTTTTT. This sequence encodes CASSFRALNPLGELFF.

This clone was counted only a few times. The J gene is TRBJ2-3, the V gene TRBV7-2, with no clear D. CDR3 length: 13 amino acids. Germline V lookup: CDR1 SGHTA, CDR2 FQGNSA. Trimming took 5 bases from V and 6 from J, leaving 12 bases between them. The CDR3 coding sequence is TGTGCCAGCAGCCTCGACCTAGGGGATACGCAGTATTTT. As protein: CASSLDLGDTQYF. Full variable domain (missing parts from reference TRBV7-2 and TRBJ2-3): GAGVSQSPSNKVTEKGKDVELRCDPISGHTALYWYRQSLGQGLEFLIYFQGNSAPDKSGLPSDRFSAERTGGSVSTLTIQRTQQEDSAVYLCASSLDLGDTQYFGPGTRLTVL.

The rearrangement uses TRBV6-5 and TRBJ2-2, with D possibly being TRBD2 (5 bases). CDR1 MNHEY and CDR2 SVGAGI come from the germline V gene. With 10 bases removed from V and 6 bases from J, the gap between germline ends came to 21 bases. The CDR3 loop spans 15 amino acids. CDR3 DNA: TGTGCCATCGCCGGTGATTCCGGGGTTCCCGGGGAGCTGTTTTTT. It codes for CAIAGDSGVPGELFF.

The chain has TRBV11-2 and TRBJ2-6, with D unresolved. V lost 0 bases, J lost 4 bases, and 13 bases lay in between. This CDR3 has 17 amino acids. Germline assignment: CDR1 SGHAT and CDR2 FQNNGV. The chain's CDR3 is CASSLERFGAGANVLTF. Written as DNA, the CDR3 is TGTGCCAGCAGCTTAGAGAGGTTCGGAGCGGGGGCCAACGTCCTGACTTTC.

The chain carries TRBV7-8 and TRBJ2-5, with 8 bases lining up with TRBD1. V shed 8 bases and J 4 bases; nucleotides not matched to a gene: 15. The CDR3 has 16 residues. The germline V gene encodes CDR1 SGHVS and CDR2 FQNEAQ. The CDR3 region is CASGSPVAGGAETQYF. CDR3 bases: TGTGCCAGCGGATCACCGGTGGCAGGGGGCGCAGAGACCCAGTACTTC.

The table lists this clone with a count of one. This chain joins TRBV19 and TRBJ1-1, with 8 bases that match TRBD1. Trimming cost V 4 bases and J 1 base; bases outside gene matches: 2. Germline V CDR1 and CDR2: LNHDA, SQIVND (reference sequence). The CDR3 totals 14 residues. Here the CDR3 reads CASSNTGGNTEAFF. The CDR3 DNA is TGTGCCAGTAGTAATACAGGGGGGAACACTGAAGCTTTCTTT.

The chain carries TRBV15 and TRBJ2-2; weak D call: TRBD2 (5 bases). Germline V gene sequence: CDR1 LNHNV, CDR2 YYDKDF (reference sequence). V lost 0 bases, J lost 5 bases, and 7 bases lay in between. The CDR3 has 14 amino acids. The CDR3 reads CATSRDRGTGELFF. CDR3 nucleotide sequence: TGTGCCACCAGCAGAGATCGGGGAACCGGGGAGCTGTTTTTT.

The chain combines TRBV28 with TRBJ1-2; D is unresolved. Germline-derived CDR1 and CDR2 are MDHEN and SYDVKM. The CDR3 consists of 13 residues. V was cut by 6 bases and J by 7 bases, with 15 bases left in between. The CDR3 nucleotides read TGTGCCAGCAGCCTAGGGAGCCCTAGTGGCTACACCTTC. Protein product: CASSLGSPSGYTF.

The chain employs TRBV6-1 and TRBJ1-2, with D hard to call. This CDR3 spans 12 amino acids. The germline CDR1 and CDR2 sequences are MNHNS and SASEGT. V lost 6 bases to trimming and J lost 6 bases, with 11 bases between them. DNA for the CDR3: TGTGCCAGCAGAGTGTTGTACCATGGCTACACCTTC. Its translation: CASRVLYHGYTF.

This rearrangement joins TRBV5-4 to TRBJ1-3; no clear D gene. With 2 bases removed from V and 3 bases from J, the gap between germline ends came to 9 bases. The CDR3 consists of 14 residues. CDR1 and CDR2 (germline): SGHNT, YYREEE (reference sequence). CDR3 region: CASSLAGFGNTIYF. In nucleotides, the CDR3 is TGTGCCAGCAGCTTAGCCGGGTTTGGAAACACCATATATTTT.